This TCR beta chain comes out of a study of T cells in Graves' hyperthyroidism and ophthalmopathy. Reasons for excluding patients were uncontrolled infection, other autoimmune disease, pregnancy or lactation. Diagnostic assessment was based on clinical symptoms, serum thyroxine and TRAb, thyroid ultrasound and orbital computed tomography. Trimming removed 7 bases from V and 2 bases from J, with 15 bases in between. CDR3 length: 15 amino acids. Germline V gene sequence: CDR1 SNHLY, CDR2 FYNNEI. RNA transcripts served as the template for amplifying TCR beta CDR3 regions. RT-PCR in the first round (using the HTBI primer set) targeted the TCR CDR3. MiXCR, applied by TCRdb to the multiplex PCR reads, yields one record per CDR3 protein. Here the sample spans 25,000 to 30,000 distinct CDR3 sequences, under 55% being singletons.

Sequencing input: blood. This sequence was found in a young woman with Graves' hyperthyroidism. The chain recombines TRBV2 with TRBJ1-5; D remains unclear. This chain's CDR3 is CASTSVWGGNQPQHF. The CDR3 DNA follows: TGTGCCAGCACCTCCGTATGGGGTGGCAATCAGCCCCAGCATTTT.